Following are 13 T cell receptor beta chains from one sample sequenced in a study of blood T cell repertoires in COVID-19. Using immunoSEQ multiplex PCR, the repertoire was profiled, and TCRdb retains in-frame clones only, with some absent. The sample contains roughly 60,000 clones, 90% of which appear only once. Sequenced input: peripheral blood. All receptors come from a woman aged 80 or over with active COVID-19.

This clone was seen once. V and J are TRBV2 and TRBJ1-3; weak D call: TRBD1 (6 bases). Trimming pared 3 bases from V and 3 bases from J, leaving 9 bases between. Germline CDR1 is SNHLY and CDR2 is FYNNEI. This CDR3 is 14 amino acids long. Here the CDR3 reads CASSEDRDGNTIYF. As DNA, the CDR3 is TGTGCCAGCAGTGAGGACAGAGATGGAAACACCATATATTTT.

The J gene is TRBJ2-3, the V gene TRBV19, with D perhaps TRBD1 (5 bases). The CDR3 contains 16 residues. V was trimmed by 1 base and J by 2 bases, leaving 13 bases between them. Germline V gene sequence: CDR1 LNHDA, CDR2 SQIVND (reference sequence). The CDR3 loop is CASSIGGVDDTDTQYF. The CDR3 DNA reads as TGTGCCAGTAGTATAGGGGGCGTTGACGACACAGATACGCAGTATTTT.

V usage is TRBV28 and J usage is TRBJ2-3, with D perhaps TRBD2 (5 bases). Looked up from germline, CDR1 is MDHEN and CDR2 is SYDVKM. The CDR3 is made up of 14 amino acids. Trimming shortened V by 4 bases and J by 8 bases, and 16 bases separated the two germline ends. In nucleotides, the CDR3 is TGTGCCAGCAGTTCCCCGGGCTTTGAGGGTACGCAGTATTTT. Translation gives CASSSPGFEGTQYF.

The rearrangement uses TRBV18 and TRBJ1-2; 7 positions match TRBD1. Germline V gene data show CDR1 as KGHSH and CDR2 as LQKENI. The CDR3 is 14 residues long. The ends lost 3 bases at V and 5 bases at J; junction bases unmatched: 6. CDR3 loop: CASSPGTDKYGYTF. CDR3 in DNA: TGTGCCAGCTCACCTGGGACAGACAAATATGGCTACACCTTC.

This chain uses TRBV24-1 with TRBJ2-2, with 10 bases aligning to TRBD2. V gave up 5 bases and J gave up 1 base; unmatched junction bases: 0. Germline V gene sequence: CDR1 KGHDR, CDR2 SFDVKD. The CDR3 has 15 amino acids. CDR3: CATSGTSGNTGELFF. The CDR3 DNA is TGTGCCACCAGTGGGACTAGCGGGAACACCGGGGAGCTGTTTTTT.

J is TRBJ2-1 and V is TRBV5-1; no definite D call. The CDR3 runs to 15 residues. In germline, CDR1 is SGHRS, CDR2 YFSETQ. Trimming left V 2 bases short and J 0 bases short, with 9 bases between. The CDR3 protein is CASSLELTSYNEQFF. CDR3 nucleotide sequence: TGCGCCAGCAGCTTAGAGCTTACCTCCTACAATGAGCAGTTCTTC.

The chain couples TRBV7-2 to TRBJ2-7; 9 bases match TRBD2. The germline V gene encodes CDR1 SGHTA and CDR2 FQGNSA. CDR3 size: 15 residues. V was pared by 2 bases and J by 4 bases, with 6 bases of the junction left unmatched. CDR3 DNA: TGTGCCAGCAGCTTATATAGCGGGAGCGGATACGAGCAGTACTTC. Its protein is CASSLYSGSGYEQYF.

The rearrangement links TRBV4-1 to TRBJ1-6; 7 bases line up with TRBD1. The germline gives CDR1 MGHRA, CDR2 YSYEKL. The CDR3 loop spans 16 amino acids. V was pared by 5 bases and J by 1 base, with 5 bases of the junction left unmatched. CDR3 bases: TGCGCCAGCAGCGCACAGGGGCGTTCCTATAATTCACCCCTCCACTTT. Translated, it gives CASSAQGRSYNSPLHF.

This chain uses TRBV2 with TRBJ2-3; 8 nucleotides agree with TRBD2. J lost 2 bases, V lost 6 bases, and 13 bases had no gene match. Germline assignment: CDR1 SNHLY and CDR2 FYNNEI. The CDR3 runs to 17 residues. CDR3 sequence reads: CASRRREGVGDTDTQYF. CDR3 coding DNA: TGTGCCAGCAGACGCCGGGAGGGAGTAGGGGACACAGATACGCAGTATTTT. Filled out from reference TRBV2 and TRBJ2-3, the complete variable domain reads EPEVTQTPSHQVTQMGQEVILRCVPISNHLYFYWYRQILGQKVEFLVSFYNNEISEKSEIFDDQFSVERPDGSNFTLKIRSTKLEDSAMYFCASRRREGVGDTDTQYFGPGTRLTVL.

This sequence joins TRBV3-1 (or the pseudogene TRBV3-2) and TRBJ2-1; 10 bases are a match to TRBD2. CDR1 is LGHDT and CDR2 is YNNKEL in the germline V gene (reference sequence). The V and J ends lost 4 bases and 5 bases, in that order; junction bases with no gene match: 5. The CDR3 sequence is 15 residues long. Written as DNA, the CDR3 is TGTGCCAGCAGCCCGGATCTAGCGGGAGACAATGAGCAGTTCTTC. Its protein is CASSPDLAGDNEQFF.

The chain combines TRBV6-4 with TRBJ1-1, with 10 bases matching TRBD1. Germline V gene lookup returns CDR1 MRHNA and CDR2 SNTAGT. This CDR3 comprises 16 residues. V dropped 2 bases and J dropped 5; count of bases not matched to a gene: 8. The CDR3: CASSDQPGQGGTEAFF. The CDR3 DNA follows: TGTGCCAGCAGTGACCAACCTGGACAGGGGGGTACTGAAGCTTTCTTT.

The chain joins TRBV7-2 to TRBJ2-2; TRBD2 might be the D (6 bases). The CDR3 length is 15 residues. V was shortened by 0 bases and J by 1 base, with 6 bases between the two germline ends. Germline V gene sequence: CDR1 SGHTA, CDR2 FQGNSA. In nucleotides, the CDR3 is TGTGCCAGCAGCTTAGCGGGACTGAACACCGGGGAGCTGTTTTTT. It encodes CASSLAGLNTGELFF. Full variable domain (outside the CDR3, taken from reference TRBV7-2 and TRBJ2-2): GAGVSQSPSNKVTEKGKDVELRCDPISGHTALYWYRQSLGQGLEFLIYFQGNSAPDKSGLPSDRFSAERTGGSVSTLTIQRTQQEDSAVYLCASSLAGLNTGELFFGEGSRLTVL.

The chain couples TRBV11-2 to TRBJ2-7, with D perhaps TRBD2 (6 bases). CDR3 length: 15 amino acids. In germline, CDR1 is SGHAT, CDR2 FQNNGV. With 5 bases removed from V and 3 bases from J, the gap between germline ends came to 17 bases. CDR3 nucleotides: TGTGCCAGCAGCCAGAGCTCTGGGGGACTCTACGAGCAGTACTTC. Translating gives CASSQSSGGLYEQYF.